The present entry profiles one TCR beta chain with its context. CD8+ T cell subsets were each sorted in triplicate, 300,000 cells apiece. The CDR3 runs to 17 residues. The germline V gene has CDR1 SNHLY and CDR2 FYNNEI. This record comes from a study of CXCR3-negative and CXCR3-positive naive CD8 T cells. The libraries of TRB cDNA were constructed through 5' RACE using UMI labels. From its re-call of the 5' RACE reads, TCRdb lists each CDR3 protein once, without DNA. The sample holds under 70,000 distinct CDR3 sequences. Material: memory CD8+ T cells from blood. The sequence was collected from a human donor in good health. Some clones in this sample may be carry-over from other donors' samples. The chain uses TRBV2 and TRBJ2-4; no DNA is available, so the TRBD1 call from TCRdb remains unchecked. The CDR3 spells CASRPGQITKAKNIQYF.